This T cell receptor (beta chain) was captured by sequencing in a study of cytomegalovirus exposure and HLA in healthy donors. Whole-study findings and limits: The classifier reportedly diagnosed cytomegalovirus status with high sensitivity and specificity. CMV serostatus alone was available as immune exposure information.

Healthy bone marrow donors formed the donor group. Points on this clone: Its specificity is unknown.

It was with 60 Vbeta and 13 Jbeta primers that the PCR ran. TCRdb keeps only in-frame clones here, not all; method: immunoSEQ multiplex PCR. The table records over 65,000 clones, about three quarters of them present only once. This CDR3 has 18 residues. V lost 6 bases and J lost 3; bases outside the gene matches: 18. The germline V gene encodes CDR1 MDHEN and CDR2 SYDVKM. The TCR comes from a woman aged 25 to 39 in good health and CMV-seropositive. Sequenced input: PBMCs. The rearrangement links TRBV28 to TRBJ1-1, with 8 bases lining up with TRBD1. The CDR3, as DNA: TGTGCCAGCAGCACGGCGGGAAAACCGGGACAGGTGCACACTGAAGCTTTCTTT. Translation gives CASSTAGKPGQVHTEAFF.